This T cell receptor (beta chain) emerged from a study of OX40 agonist ivuxolimab in advanced cancers. Here immunoSEQ multiplex PCR was the method, and the copy in TCRdb shows in-frame clones only, minus some. The repertoire holds around 30,000 clones, with over 80% as singletons. Per the germline V gene, CDR1 is MNHEY and CDR2 is SVGAGI. The CDR3 has 15 amino acids. Trimming shortened V by 6 bases and J by 0 bases, and 14 bases separated the two germline ends. This receptor was obtained from an adult with an advanced solid tumor such as melanoma, head and neck, liver or kidney cancer. This chain uses TRBV6-5 with TRBJ1-2; D perhaps matches TRBD1 (5 bases). Sequencing used CD4+ or CD8+ T cells sorted from blood, obtained in a trial of the OX40 agonist ivuxolimab. The CDR3 DNA reads as TGTGCCAGCAGAATCACCAGGGCCTCTAACTATGGCTACACCTTC. Translation gives CASRITRASNYGYTF.